The clone carrying this T cell receptor beta chain has a handful of counts. What it recognizes is unknown. The CDR3 loop spans 15 amino acids. CDR1 and CDR2 (germline): SEHNR, FQNEAQ (reference sequence). Trimming took 7 bases from V and 4 from J; bases not matched to a gene: 10. The data are from a study of T cells in Graves' hyperthyroidism and ophthalmopathy. General observations from the study: Most thyroid clonotypes that were expanded above 0.001 also turned up in blood. The model foresaw ophthalmopathy a median roughly 6.3 months prior to onset. Classification by a 13 V-J model distinguished ophthalmopathy from stable hyperthyroidism.

The study enrolled patients aged 18 to 65 with newly diagnosed hyperthyroidism of under 2 months' duration. Researchers took RNA transcripts and amplified the TCR beta CDR3 regions from them. TCR CDR3 regions were first amplified by RT-PCR with HTBI primers. From the multiplex PCR reads, TCRdb called clonotypes with MiXCR, one entry per CDR3 protein. The sample has about 350,000 distinct CDR3 sequences; 14% are singletons. This receptor was taken from a woman aged 30 to 39 with Graves' hyperthyroidism. The specimen was blood. The chain is built from TRBV7-9 and TRBJ2-1, with 7 bases lining up with TRBD1. The CDR3 nucleotides are TGTGCCAGCACCAAGGCCGGACAGGTTTACAATGAGCAGTTCTTC. The encoded protein is CASTKAGQVYNEQFF.